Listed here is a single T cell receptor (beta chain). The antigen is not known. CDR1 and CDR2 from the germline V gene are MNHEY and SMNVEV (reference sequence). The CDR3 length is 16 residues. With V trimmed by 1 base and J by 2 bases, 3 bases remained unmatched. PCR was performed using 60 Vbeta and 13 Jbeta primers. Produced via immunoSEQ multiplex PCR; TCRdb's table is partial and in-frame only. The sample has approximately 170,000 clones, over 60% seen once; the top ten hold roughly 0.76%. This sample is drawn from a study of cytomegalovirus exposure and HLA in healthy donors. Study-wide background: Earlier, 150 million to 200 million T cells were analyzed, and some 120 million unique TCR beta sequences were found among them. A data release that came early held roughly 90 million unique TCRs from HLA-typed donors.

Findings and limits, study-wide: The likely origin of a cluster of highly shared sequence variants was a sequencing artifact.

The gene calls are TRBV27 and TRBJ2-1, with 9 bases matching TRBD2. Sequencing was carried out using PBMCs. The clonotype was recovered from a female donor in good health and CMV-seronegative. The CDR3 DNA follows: TGTGCCAGCAGTTTATTGGCGGGAGGGACCTACAATGAGCAGTTCTTC. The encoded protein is CASSLLAGGTYNEQFF.